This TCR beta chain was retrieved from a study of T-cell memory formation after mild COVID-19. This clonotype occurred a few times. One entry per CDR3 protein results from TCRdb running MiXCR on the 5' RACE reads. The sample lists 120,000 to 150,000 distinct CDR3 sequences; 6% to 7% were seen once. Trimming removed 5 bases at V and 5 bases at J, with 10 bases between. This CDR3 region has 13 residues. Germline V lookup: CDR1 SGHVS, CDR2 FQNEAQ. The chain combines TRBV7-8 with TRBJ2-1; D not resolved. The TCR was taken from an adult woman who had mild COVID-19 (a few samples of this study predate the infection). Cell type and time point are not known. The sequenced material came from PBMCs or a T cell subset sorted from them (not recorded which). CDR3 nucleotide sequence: TGTGCCAGCAGCGTAGACGGAAACAATGAGCAGTTCTTC. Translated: CASSVDGNNEQFF. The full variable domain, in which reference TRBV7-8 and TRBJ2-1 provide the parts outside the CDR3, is GAGVSQSPRYKVAKRGQDVALRCDPISGHVSLFWYQQALGQGPEFLTYFQNEAQLDKSGLPSDRFFAERPEGSVSTLKIQRTQQEDSAVYLCASSVDGNNEQFFGPGTRLTVL.